This is a list of T cell receptor beta chains from one sample in a study of blood T cell repertoires in COVID-19. Here immunoSEQ multiplex PCR was the method, and the copy in TCRdb shows in-frame clones only, minus some. The profile shows some 130,000 clones, 88% of them singletons. The specimen was peripheral blood. These receptors all stem from a man aged 70-80 years with active COVID-19. Both conserved end residues are part of each CDR3. A D gene is named only where the DNA matches it firmly. Clone size is stated in some rows and not others, as once, few, many or a class when expanded.

>-|TRBJ1-4|TRBD1|TRBV5-4
CASSRAGTGHEKLFF
TGTGCCAGCAGTCGTGCGGGGACAGGTCATGAAAAACTGTTTTTT
>-|TRBJ2-7|TRBD1|TRBV4-1
CASSQERGTGGFEQYF
TGCGCCAGCAGCCAAGAAAGGGGGACAGGGGGCTTCGAGCAGTACTTC
>-|TRBJ2-7|TRBD2|TRBV5-1
CASSLSGISGTSYEQYF
TGCGCCAGCAGCTTGTCTGGGATAAGCGGGACCAGCTACGAGCAGTACTTC
>-|TRBJ1-1|-|TRBV16
CASSQSLGQGNTEAFF
TGTGCCAGCAGCCAATCGTTAGGGCAGGGCAACACTGAAGCTTTCTTT
>-|TRBJ2-7|-|TRBV4-3
CASSQAPDSVSSYEQYF
TGCGCCAGCAGCCAAGCCCCGGACAGCGTGAGCTCCTACGAGCAGTACTTC
>once|TRBJ2-1|TRBD2|TRBV7-3
CASSLRREGVEQFF
TGTGCCAGCAGCTTAAGGCGGGAGGGAGTGGAGCAGTTCTTC
>-|TRBJ2-3|TRBD2|TRBV4-1
CASSHVTGGSYTQYF
TGCGCCAGCAGCCATGTGACGGGAGGGTCTTATACGCAGTATTTT
>-|TRBJ2-7|TRBD1|TRBV7-9
CASSFRQGSYEQYF
TGTGCCAGCAGCTTTCGACAGGGATCCTACGAGCAGTACTTC
>once|TRBJ2-3|-|TRBV29-1
CSPTRGDTQYF
TGCAGCCCGACTCGGGGAGATACGCAGTATTTT
>-|TRBJ2-5|-|TRBV4-3
CASSQVTGETQYF
TGCGCCAGCAGCCAAGTTACCGGAGAGACCCAGTACTTC
>-|TRBJ2-2|-|TRBV27
CASSSNRVAGELFF
TGTGCCAGCAGTTCAAACAGGGTTGCCGGGGAGCTGTTTTTT
>-|TRBJ2-7|TRBD2|TRBV6-6
CASTTAPSGSSYEQYF
TGTGCCAGCACCACGGCCCCTAGCGGGAGTTCCTACGAGCAGTACTTC
>-|TRBJ2-2|-|TRBV19
CASSINRATGELFF
TGTGCCAGTAGCATAAACAGGGCCACCGGGGAGCTGTTTTTT
>-|TRBJ1-1|-|TRBV27
CASSSQTGNTEAFF
TGTGCCAGCAGTTCCCAGACAGGGAACACTGAAGCTTTCTTT
>-|TRBJ2-5|-|TRBV28
CASSYDSRQETQYF
TGTGCCAGCAGTTACGACAGTCGACAAGAGACCCAGTACTTC
>-|TRBJ2-1|TRBD2|TRBV6-6
CASTTGTSGIHDEQFF
TGTGCCAGCACTACGGGGACTAGCGGGATTCACGATGAGCAGTTCTTC
>-|TRBJ2-7|TRBD2|TRBV7-6
CASSPDYSGSYEQYF
TGTGCCAGCAGCCCCGACTATAGCGGGAGCTACGAGCAGTACTTC
>-|TRBJ2-7|TRBD2|TRBV18
CASSRPGLAGDEQYF
TGTGCCAGCTCGCGCCCGGGACTAGCGGGAGACGAGCAGTACTTC
>-|TRBJ2-1|TRBD1|TRBV27
CASLRQGSSYNEQFF
TGTGCCAGCTTAAGACAGGGAAGCTCCTACAATGAGCAGTTCTTC
>few|TRBJ1-5|TRBD1|TRBV10-3
CAISERGQGFNQPQHF
TGTGCCATCAGTGAGAGGGGACAGGGGTTCAATCAGCCCCAGCATTTT
>-|TRBJ1-2|TRBD1|TRBV18
CASSPGTGRDPLGYTF
TGTGCCAGCTCACCCGGGACAGGGAGAGACCCTTTGGGCTACACCTTC
>-|TRBJ1-2|TRBD1|TRBV30
CAWIQGGGYGYTF
TGTGCCTGGATTCAGGGGGGCGGCTATGGCTACACCTTC
>-|TRBJ1-1|TRBD1|TRBV28
CASRMTGVNTEAFF
TGTGCCAGCAGAATGACAGGGGTGAACACTGAAGCTTTCTTT
>-|TRBJ2-7|-|TRBV11-3
CASAPPLVEPKEQYF
TGTGCCAGCGCACCCCCTTTAGTGGAGCCTAAAGAGCAGTACTTC
>-|TRBJ1-1|-|TRBV2
CASSVRGGSTEAFF
TGTGCCAGCAGTGTCCGGGGGGGGAGCACTGAAGCTTTCTTT
>-|TRBJ2-3|TRBD2|TRBV9
CASSASGRMDTQYF
TGTGCCAGCAGCGCTAGCGGGAGAATGGATACGCAGTATTTT
>-|TRBJ1-6|-|TRBV5-5
CASSLVTGGVPLHF
TGTGCCAGCAGCTTGGTAACAGGTGGGGTACCCCTCCACTTT
>-|TRBJ2-7|TRBD2|TRBV10-1
CASAAGASYEQYF
TGCGCCAGTGCAGCGGGGGCCTCCTACGAGCAGTACTTC
>-|TRBJ2-1|TRBD2|TRBV6-5
CASRPRLAGNNEQFF
TGTGCCAGCAGGCCTCGACTAGCGGGTAACAATGAGCAGTTCTTC
>few|TRBJ2-7|TRBD1|TRBV5-1
CASRRQGYEQYF
TGCGCCAGCAGACGACAGGGCTACGAGCAGTACTTC
>once|TRBJ2-7|-|TRBV6-5
CASSLQTTAREQYF
TGTGCCAGCAGCCTCCAAACAACGGCGAGGGAGCAGTACTTC
>-|TRBJ2-1|TRBD2|TRBV18
CASSPLAGGSSYNEQFF
TGTGCCAGCTCACCATTGGCGGGAGGGAGCTCCTACAATGAGCAGTTCTTC
>-|TRBJ2-2|-|TRBV24-1
CATSDPPGEGSTGELFF
TGTGCCACCAGTGATCCCCCCGGGGAAGGAAGCACCGGGGAGCTGTTTTTT
>-|TRBJ1-5|-|TRBV28
CASQVRGYSNQPQHF
TGTGCCAGCCAGGTTCGGGGTTATAGCAATCAGCCCCAGCATTTT
>-|TRBJ2-7|TRBD1|TRBV25-1
CASRKTGGLEQYF
TGTGCCAGCAGAAAGACAGGGGGACTCGAGCAGTACTTC
>-|TRBJ2-5|TRBD1|TRBV5-1
CASATGNQETQYF
TGCGCCAGCGCGACAGGGAACCAAGAGACCCAGTACTTC
>-|TRBJ2-3|-|TRBV5-1
CASSLDQVTDTQYF
TGCGCCAGCAGCTTGGACCAGGTCACAGATACGCAGTATTTT
>-|TRBJ2-5|-|TRBV7-8
CASSPAAGVGEETQYF
TGTGCCAGCAGCCCCGCGGCAGGGGTCGGGGAAGAGACCCAGTACTTC
>-|TRBJ2-7|TRBD2|TRBV10-3
CAIRSGGRDQGRSYEQYF
TGTGCCATCAGGAGCGGGGGCAGGGACCAGGGTCGTTCCTACGAGCAGTACTTC
>-|TRBJ2-1|-|TRBV19
CASSIDQGLNNEQFF
TGTGCCAGTAGTATAGATCAGGGTCTGAACAATGAGCAGTTCTTC
>-|TRBJ1-1|-|TRBV28
CASFEERNTEAFF
TGTGCCAGCTTTGAGGAGAGGAACACTGAAGCTTTCTTT
>-|TRBJ2-1|TRBD2|TRBV5-1
CASSLGQARLGTSARTEQFF
TGCGCCAGCAGCTTGGGACAAGCGCGCCTGGGGACTAGCGCCAGAACGGAGCAGTTCTTC
>-|TRBJ2-1|-|TRBV7-9
CASSQNQNEQFF
TGTGCCAGCAGCCAAAACCAGAATGAGCAGTTCTTC
>-|TRBJ2-7|TRBD2|TRBV5-6
CASSLPSPTSGAYEQYF
TGTGCCAGCAGCTTGCCCTCACCGACTAGCGGGGCCTACGAGCAGTACTTC
>-|TRBJ1-1|TRBD1|TRBV7-2
CASTLGQGVTEAFF
TGTGCCAGCACCTTGGGACAGGGAGTCACTGAAGCTTTCTTT
>once|TRBJ2-3|TRBD2|TRBV24-1
CATSDPLGGPDTDTQYF
TGTGCCACCAGTGACCCGCTGGGAGGGCCTGACACAGATACGCAGTATTTT
>-|TRBJ2-7|-|TRBV5-1
CASTSTAGSSYEQYF
TGCGCCAGCACATCCACCGCGGGAAGCTCCTACGAGCAGTACTTC
>-|TRBJ2-2|TRBD1|TRBV30
CAWGPLDRVAGELFF
TGTGCCTGGGGCCCTCTTGACAGGGTAGCCGGGGAGCTGTTTTTT
>-|TRBJ2-1|-|TRBV7-9
CASSTGYNEQFF
TGTGCCAGCAGCACCGGCTACAATGAGCAGTTCTTC
>-|TRBJ1-2|-|TRBV19
CASTGANGGYTF
TGTGCCAGTACTGGGGCCAATGGAGGCTACACCTTC